The 9 T cell receptor beta chains below all came from one sample that was sequenced in a study of PD-1 blockade in classical Hodgkin lymphoma. There was relapse after autologous stem cell transplantation in every patient, and there was variation in brentuximab vedotin exposure. Generated by immunoSEQ multiplex PCR, the TCRdb table keeps only in-frame clones and is missing some. The sample has about 22,000 clones; less than 85% are singletons. The source material was peripheral blood mononuclear cells (PBMCs), sampled before the second cycle of nivolumab. The receptors were gathered from a human donor with classical Hodgkin lymphoma.

The chain recombines TRBV28 with TRBJ1-5, with 10 bases identical to TRBD1. The V gene's germline CDR1 is MDHEN and CDR2 SYDVKM. This CDR3 region has 16 residues. The V and J ends lost 3 bases and 7 bases, in that order; junction bases with no gene match: 9. CDR3 bases: TGTGCCAGCAGTTTCCGGGACAGGGGTAACCGCCAGCCCCAGCATTTT. Translation gives CASSFRDRGNRQPQHF.

The CDR3, as DNA: TGTGCCAGCAGCTTAGCGGGAGGGGCCGGGGAGCTGTTTTTT. Its translation is CASSLAGGAGELFF. The gene calls are TRBV7-9 and TRBJ2-2; 7 nucleotides line up with TRBD2. The V and J ends lost 0 bases and 6 bases, in that order; junction bases with no gene match: 1. The CDR3 extends over 14 amino acids. Germline lookup yields CDR1 SEHNR and CDR2 FQNEAQ (reference sequence).

The chain carries TRBV7-9 and TRBJ2-5; a weak D match, TRBD1 (7 bases). The CDR3 has 14 residues. The V end was cut by 6 bases, the J end by 5 bases, with 16 bases between. Germline CDR1 reads SEHNR; CDR2 reads FQNEAQ (reference sequence). The CDR3 sequence is CASSQGGPRETQYF. For the CDR3, the DNA is TGTGCCAGCAGTCAGGGGGGACCGCGGGAGACCCAGTACTTC.

This rearrangement joins TRBV11-2 to TRBJ2-5, with 9 bases aligning to TRBD2. Germline V CDR1 and CDR2: SGHAT, FQNNGV. This CDR3 spans 14 amino acids. After removal of 7 bases from V and 9 bases from J, the junction contained 12 bases not matched to a gene. In nucleotides, the CDR3 is TGTGCCAGCACCCGGACTAGCGCCATGGGGCCCCAGTACTTC. Translated, it gives CASTRTSAMGPQYF.

The chain has TRBV5-8 and TRBJ2-7, with D unresolved. Germline CDR1 is SGHTS and CDR2 is YDEGEE. This CDR3 has 11 residues. V was pared by 1 base and J by 5 bases, with 4 bases between. CDR3 nucleotide sequence: TGTGCCAGCAGCTTGAGACACGAGCAGTACTTC. This translates into CASSLRHEQYF.

The chain links TRBV9 to TRBJ2-1; the D is unclear. The ends were cut back, 0 bases at V and 10 bases at J, with 11 bases in the middle. The CDR3 is made up of 13 amino acids. Germline CDR1 and CDR2: SGDLS and YYNGEE. CDR3 nucleotide sequence: TGTGCCAGCAGCGTAGTCCAGCGTACCGAGCAGTTCTTC. It yields the protein CASSVVQRTEQFF.

There are a few counts of this clone. Written as DNA, the CDR3 is TGTGCCAGCAGTATGCTGACAGGGGGAAATGAAAAACTGTTTTTT. Protein sequence: CASSMLTGGNEKLFF. This chain connects TRBV28 to TRBJ1-4; 9 nucleotides match TRBD1. J gave up 5 bases and V 5 bases, and 6 bases lay outside the gene matches. The germline V gene has CDR1 MDHEN and CDR2 SYDVKM. This CDR3 has 15 residues.

In its sample, this clone was seen once. DNA of the CDR3: TGTGCCAGCAGCTCCGGGGGAAATCAGCCCCAGCATTTT. Translation gives CASSSGGNQPQHF. The rearrangement joins TRBV14 to TRBJ1-5; D might be TRBD1 (5 bases). CDR3 length: 13 residues. Germline V gene sequence: CDR1 SGHDN, CDR2 FVKESK. The V and J ends lost 5 bases and 4 bases respectively, with 9 bases between them.

V gene TRBV5-1 combines with J gene TRBJ2-5; 8 nucleotides agree with TRBD1. The trim removed 3 bases at V and 12 bases at J, leaving 7 bases unmatched. Germline values: CDR1 SGHRS, CDR2 YFSETQ. The CDR3 has 12 residues. The CDR3 sequence: CASSSGTGGKYF. CDR3 sequence (DNA): TGCGCCAGCAGCTCCGGGACAGGTGGAAAGTACTTC.